The TCR beta chain described here comes from a study of T cells after yellow fever vaccination. Study results and limitations: Most primary-vaccination clones reappeared after the booster (about 95% CD4, about 87% CD8).

The V gene's germline CDR1 is SGHTA and CDR2 FQGNSA. The CDR3 has 17 residues. Trimming took 5 bases from V and 4 from J; bases not matched to a gene: 7. A universal primer site and UMIs were added as TCR cDNA was made by 5'RACE template switching. TCRdb redid the calling of the 5' RACE reads with MiXCR, one entry per CDR3 protein. The table lists a few hundred thousand distinct CDR3 sequences, around a sixth of them singletons. As concerns this clonotype: The antigen is undetermined.

The J gene is TRBJ2-5, the V gene TRBV7-2; 16 positions agree with TRBD2. The sample in question was PBMCs, obtained less than 6 days after the first yellow fever vaccination. This TCR was sampled from a man between 18 and 29 years old who received the YFV17D yellow fever vaccine. The CDR3 DNA follows: TGTGCCAGCAGCACAACGGGACTAGCGGGGGGGCCAGAGACCCAGTACTTC. This encodes CASSTTGLAGGPETQYF.